Reported below is one T cell receptor (beta chain). Germline CDR1 is LNHDA and CDR2 is SQIVND (reference sequence). This CDR3 region has 18 residues. V lost 3 bases, J lost 1 base, and 12 bases stayed unmatched. This entry belongs to a study of blood T cell repertoires in COVID-19. Study in general: T cells, B-cell-depleted T cells, or PBMCs provided the cDNA or gDNA that served as material.

All enrollees were about 18 to 89 years old and from 24 US areas. Each exposed participant met a COVID-19 case in the 2 weeks preceding study entry. The repertoire was sequenced with immunoSEQ multiplex PCR; TCRdb's copy has only in-frame clones and lacks some. The sample has 65,000 or so clones, around 65% seen once. The source is a woman aged 55-70 years who had been exposed to COVID-19. The specimen sequenced was PBMCs or T cells enriched from blood (not recorded which). V gene TRBV19 combines with J gene TRBJ1-5, with 7 bases aligning to TRBD1. The CDR3 region has the DNA TGTGCCAGTAGTATTAGGACAGGCTACCAGGGGAGCAATCAGCCCCAGCATTTT. The encoded protein is CASSIRTGYQGSNQPQHF.